Presented here are 23 T cell receptor beta chains from one specimen sequenced in a study of T cell clones after liver transplantation (dated by TCRdb to about 2019). Library preparation used the immunoSEQ multiplex PCR assay. This is the immuneACCESS table as TCRdb keeps it, with only in-frame sequences that have V and J called. A part of the clones is gone; compared with another copy, unresolved V genes explain less than half, and the rest is unexplained. The table for this sample lists 45,000 to 60,000 clones; 70% of them were counted only once. Of the sample, approximately 2.6% is held by the ten largest clones. The sequences come from CD4+ T cells from blood, collected at the roughly 16-month timepoint. These receptors all stem from a human patient who received a liver transplant. A transplant means some T cells may be of graft donor rather than patient origin.

This chain joins TRBV7-2 and TRBJ2-1, with a possible D match to TRBD2 (6 bases). Germline assignment: CDR1 SGHTA and CDR2 FQGNSA. V was trimmed by 4 bases and J by 4 bases, leaving 14 bases between them. The CDR3 is made up of 15 amino acids. The CDR3 is CASSSSRLDYNEQFF. For the CDR3, the DNA is TGTGCCAGCAGCTCGTCTCGACTAGATTACAATGAGCAGTTCTTC.

The rearrangement uses TRBV2 and TRBJ1-1; D call uncertain. The CDR3 is 12 amino acids. The germline V gene encodes CDR1 SNHLY and CDR2 FYNNEI. V lost 7 bases and J 1 base, leaving 7 bases between the germline ends. This chain's CDR3 is CASMSGNTEAFF. For the CDR3, the DNA is TGTGCCAGCATGTCCGGGAACACTGAAGCTTTCTTT.

This clone is a singleton in its sample. The chain joins TRBV15 to TRBJ2-5; D is unresolved. V lost 5 bases to trimming and J lost 2 bases, with 9 bases between them. Germline CDR1 is LNHNV and CDR2 is YYDKDF (reference sequence). The CDR3 has 13 amino acids. CDR3 amino acids: CATSLRKQETQYF. The CDR3 DNA reads as TGTGCCACCAGCCTCAGGAAACAAGAGACCCAGTACTTC.

J is TRBJ1-4 and V is TRBV29-1; D unresolved. The germline V and J ends were trimmed by 5 bases and 0 bases, with 7 bases remaining between them. Germline V gene lookup returns CDR1 SQVTM and CDR2 ANQGSEA. The CDR3 sequence is 13 residues long. CDR3 coding DNA: TGCAGCGTTCAGAGGGCAACTAATGAAAAACTGTTTTTT. It encodes CSVQRATNEKLFF.

V gene TRBV7-9 combines with J gene TRBJ1-1, with 7 bases lining up with TRBD1. This CDR3 has 12 amino acids. Germline lookup yields CDR1 SEHNR and CDR2 FQNEAQ (reference sequence). The J segment lost 8 bases and the V segment lost 5 bases, leaving 5 bases of the junction unmatched. The CDR3 DNA reads as TGTGCCAGCAGCGACCGGGACAGAGAAGCTTTCTTT. Protein: CASSDRDREAFF. Filled out from reference TRBV7-9 and TRBJ1-1, the complete variable domain reads DTGVSQNPRHKITKRGQNVTFRCDPISEHNRLYWYRQTLGQGPEFLTYFQNEAQLEKSRLLSDRFSAERPKGSFSTLEIQRTEQGDSAMYLCASSDRDREAFFGQGTRLTVV.

CDR3 nucleotide sequence: TGTGCCAGCAGTAGAGCGGACTCCCGTTTCGGGGAGCTGTTTTTT. The encoded protein is CASSRADSRFGELFF. The chain uses TRBV25-1 and TRBJ2-2; tentative D call: TRBD2 (5 bases). V lost 5 bases, J lost 7 bases, and 17 bases lay in between. Germline lookup yields CDR1 MGHDK and CDR2 SYGVNS. The CDR3 consists of 15 residues. Based on the CDR3 plus reference TRBV25-1 and TRBJ2-2, the full variable domain is EADIYQTPRYLVIGTGKKITLECSQTMGHDKMYWYQQDPGMELHLIHYSYGVNSTEKGDLSSESTVSRIRTEHFPLTLESARPSHTSQYLCASSRADSRFGELFFGEGSRLTVL.

The CDR3 loop reads CSVQEGANEKLFF. The CDR3 bases are TGCAGCGTTCAGGAGGGGGCAAATGAAAAACTGTTTTTT. The chain is built from TRBV29-1 and TRBJ1-4, with 7 bases identical to TRBD1. Losses at the gene ends were 5 bases for V and 5 bases for J; bases not matched to a gene: 5. This CDR3 comprises 13 residues. The V gene's germline CDR1 is SQVTM and CDR2 ANQGSEA.

The chain joins TRBV7-2 to TRBJ2-5, with D perhaps TRBD1 or TRBD2 (5 bases each). Looked up from germline, CDR1 is SGHTA and CDR2 is FQGNSA. This CDR3 region has 15 residues. Between the trimmed V and J ends, which lost 5 bases and 2 bases, there was a span of 15 bases. The CDR3 sequence: CASSPTGTYQETQYF. CDR3 bases: TGTGCCAGCAGCCCAACCGGGACCTATCAAGAGACCCAGTACTTC.

The chain uses TRBV18 and TRBJ2-7; 7 bases line up with TRBD1. The V gene's germline CDR1 is KGHSH and CDR2 LQKENI. The CDR3 runs to 12 residues. V shed 4 bases and J 5 bases; nucleotides not matched to a gene: 2. The CDR3 sequence is CASSRDRDEQYF. The CDR3 DNA follows: TGTGCCAGCTCACGCGACAGGGACGAGCAGTACTTC.

This clone appeared a few times. The rearrangement joins TRBV28 to TRBJ2-5, with D perhaps assigned TRBD1 or TRBD2 (6 bases each). From germline, CDR1 is MDHEN and CDR2 SYDVKM. CDR3 size: 13 residues. Between the trimmed V and J ends, which lost 8 bases and 4 bases, there was a span of 14 bases. The CDR3 sequence is CASGKGGRETQYF. The CDR3, as DNA: TGTGCCAGCGGCAAAGGGGGGCGAGAGACCCAGTACTTC. The full variable domain, completed using reference TRBV28 and TRBJ2-5, is DVKVTQSSRYLVKRTGEKVFLECVQDMDHENMFWYRQDPGLGLRLIYFSYDVKMKEKGDIPEGYSVSREKKERFSLILESASTNQTSMYLCASGKGGRETQYFGPGTRLLVL.

This sequence joins TRBV7-9 and TRBJ2-2; D is unclear. Germline values: CDR1 SEHNR, CDR2 FQNEAQ (reference sequence). The CDR3 totals 14 residues. The V end lost 3 bases, the J end lost 2 bases, and 7 bases lay between the germline ends. The CDR3 nucleotides read TGTGCCAGCAGCTTTACCGAAAACACCGGGGAGCTGTTTTTT. This codes for CASSFTENTGELFF.

The chain joins TRBV28 to TRBJ2-1; a weak D match, TRBD2 (6 bases). V was pared by 3 bases and J by 3 bases, with 9 bases between. CDR3 length: 14 residues. CDR1 is MDHEN and CDR2 is SYDVKM in the germline V gene. The DNA of the CDR3 is TGTGCCAGCAGTTTGGGGGGACTCTACAATGAGCAGTTCTTC. Encoded protein: CASSLGGLYNEQFF.

As regards this clone: It is unclear where the CDR3 begins or ends on the DNA, so no DNA is shown, and the CDR3 is as TCRdb lists it. CDR3 sequence reads: CASRAGLYNEQFF. The chain joins TRBV19 to TRBJ2-1. Germline V gene sequence: CDR1 LNHDA, CDR2 SQIVND (reference sequence). The CDR3 extends over 13 residues, inclusive of both ends.

This rearrangement joins TRBV14 to TRBJ2-3; D might be TRBD2 (6 bases). The V gene's germline CDR1 is SGHDN and CDR2 FVKESK. The CDR3 runs 18 residues. Trimming left V 4 bases short and J 2 bases short, with 22 bases between. The chain's CDR3 is CASSPTNTFAGITDTQYF. CDR3 in DNA: TGTGCCAGCAGCCCCACCAACACGTTTGCGGGGATCACAGATACGCAGTATTTT.

The CDR3 reads CASSNTYEQYF. The CDR3 DNA reads as TGTGCCAGCAGCAATACTTACGAGCAGTACTTC. The rearrangement uses TRBV6-5 and TRBJ2-7; D not certain. The CDR3 runs to 11 residues. Germline V lookup: CDR1 MNHEY, CDR2 SVGAGI. V was shortened by 6 bases and J by 4 bases, with 7 bases between the two germline ends.

The rearrangement uses TRBV2 and TRBJ2-7, with unresolved D. The germline V gene has CDR1 SNHLY and CDR2 FYNNEI. The CDR3 contains 12 residues. Trimming cost V 7 bases and J 7 bases, with 14 bases left between them. The DNA of the CDR3 is TGTGCCAGCAAGTACACCGGATGGGAGCAGTACTTC. As protein: CASKYTGWEQYF.

This clone was observed a few times. V and J are TRBV5-1 and TRBJ2-1; D gene uncertain. The CDR3 extends over 13 amino acids. V was trimmed by 0 bases and J by 5 bases, leaving 6 bases between them. Germline lookup yields CDR1 SGHRS and CDR2 YFSETQ. CDR3 nucleotide sequence: TGCGCCAGCAGCTTGGACAGCAACAATGAGCAGTTCTTC. Amino acids: CASSLDSNNEQFF.

The rearrangement joins TRBV5-1 to TRBJ2-2; D might be TRBD1 (5 bases). The CDR3 runs to 16 residues. Germline CDR1 and CDR2: SGHRS and YFSETQ. V was cut by 7 bases and J by 1 base, with 17 bases left in between. CDR3 protein: CASGEVRTQNTGELFF. The DNA of the CDR3 is TGCGCCAGCGGCGAGGTTCGGACACAGAACACCGGGGAGCTGTTTTTT.

This chain joins TRBV5-1 and TRBJ1-2; a weak D match, TRBD1 (6 bases). Germline CDR1 is SGHRS and CDR2 is YFSETQ. V lost 4 bases, J lost 2 bases, and 24 bases lay in between. The CDR3 is 18 amino acids. CDR3 nucleotides: TGCGCCAGCAGCCAGACTTCGGGTGGGGGCGCCAACAACTATGGCTACACCTTC. Its translation is CASSQTSGGGANNYGYTF.

This clone has just one count. The gene calls are TRBV7-6 and TRBJ2-5, with unresolved D. Trimming removed 5 bases at V and 4 bases at J, with 14 bases between. The CDR3 is 14 amino acids. Germline lookup yields CDR1 SGHVS and CDR2 FNYEAQ. CDR3 nucleotides: TGTGCCAGCAGCAAAGGTGGAGCCGGAGAGACCCAGTACTTC. This encodes CASSKGGAGETQYF.

CDR3 amino acids: CASSEITSEQYF. The CDR3 DNA follows: TGTGCCAGCAGTGAAATAACTAGCGAGCAGTACTTC. The chain joins TRBV2 to TRBJ2-7; tentative D call: TRBD2 (5 bases). V was shortened by 2 bases and J by 6 bases, with 8 bases between the two germline ends. This CDR3 has 12 residues. Germline CDR1 is SNHLY and CDR2 is FYNNEI.

Notes on this clone: This clone may be a read error of a much larger clone one base away. The V and J genes are TRBV6-1 and TRBJ1-1, with TRBD1 identical over 9 bases. CDR3 length equals 13 residues. Germline V gene data show CDR1 as MNHNS and CDR2 as SASEGT. V lost 3 bases to trimming and J lost 4 bases; unmatched junction nucleotides: 0. The DNA of the CDR3 is TGTGCCAGCAGTGAGGGACAGGGCACTGAAGCTTTCTTT. Residues: CASSEGQGTEAFF.

This rearrangement joins TRBV6-1 to TRBJ1-2, with 12 bases aligning to TRBD1. With 0 bases clipped from V and 6 bases from J, the junction kept 5 bases outside the gene matches. The CDR3 sequence is 16 residues long. Germline CDR1 MNHNS, CDR2 SASEGT. The DNA for the CDR3 is TGTGCCAGCAGTGAAGCCTACGGGACAGGGGGCGATGGCTACACCTTC. This gives the protein CASSEAYGTGGDGYTF.